This record concerns one T cell receptor beta chain sequence. This specimen comes from a study of blood T cell repertoires in COVID-19. This CDR3 is 17 amino acids long. Germline V gene lookup returns CDR1 LGHNA and CDR2 YSLEER. The ends were cut back, 4 bases at V and 6 bases at J, with 21 bases in the middle. Only in-frame clones appear in the TCRdb table, and some are missing; sequencing was by immunoSEQ multiplex PCR. The sample contains approximately 99,000 clones, 70% to 85% of which appear only once. The chain couples TRBV4-3 to TRBJ2-2; the D gene is possibly TRBD2 (7 bases). The sequencing sample was made of peripheral blood. The TCR sequence derives from a woman between 40 and 55 years old with acute or convalescent COVID-19. The CDR3 DNA reads as TGCGCCAGCAGCCCCCTAGGGGGGGGGCTTAAGTCCGGGGAGCTGTTTTTT. Amino acid sequence: CASSPLGGGLKSGELFF.